Each of the 25 T cell receptor beta chains below was sequenced from the same sample in a study of blood T cells in healthy people across ages. Alongside a J-beta primer mix, a sample-barcoded 5' primer served in a second PCR lasting about 6 to 11 cycles. TCRdb passed the 5' RACE reads through MiXCR, listing each CDR3 protein once. The sample includes roughly 800,000 distinct CDR3 sequences, 55% to 75% of them seen just once. Sequencing used blood. These receptors were collected from a man in his thirties or forties in good health.

The rearrangement links TRBV15 to TRBJ2-1; D is ambiguous. V was cut by 0 bases and J by 6 bases, with 9 bases left in between. CDR1 and CDR2 from the germline V gene are LNHNV and YYDKDF (reference sequence). The CDR3 sequence is 14 residues long. The CDR3: CATSRDLRVNEQFF. The CDR3 DNA sequence: TGTGCCACCAGCAGAGATCTTCGGGTCAATGAGCAGTTCTTC.

Details on this clonotype: A clone one base away is much larger, so this may be a read error. The chain couples TRBV20-1 to TRBJ1-6; a possible D gene is TRBD1 (5 bases). This CDR3 region has 13 residues. Germline assignment: CDR1 DFQATT and CDR2 SNEGSKA (reference sequence). With 5 bases removed from V and 9 bases from J, the gap between germline ends came to 14 bases. The DNA of the CDR3 is TGCAGTGCTGCCGGGACCCCGATTTCACCCCTCCACTTT. This codes for CSAAGTPISPLHF.

This clonotype was detected once. This sequence joins TRBV10-3 and TRBJ1-1, with TRBD1 matching 8 bases. CDR1 is ENHRY and CDR2 is SYGVKD in the germline V gene. This CDR3 has 13 amino acids. V trimming: 7 bases; J trimming: 3 bases; junction bases outside the gene matches: 4. The CDR3 nucleotides are TGTGCCATCACCAGGGGGCCGGACACTGAAGCTTTCTTT. This translates into CAITRGPDTEAFF.

The J gene is TRBJ1-2, the V gene TRBV28; unclear D gene. CDR1 is MDHEN, CDR2 SYDVKM, per germline. V was cut by 2 bases and J by 5 bases, with 9 bases left in between. The CDR3 has 13 residues. CDR3 protein: CASSLAARYGYTF. CDR3 in DNA: TGTGCCAGCAGTTTAGCGGCTAGATATGGCTACACCTTC.

The V and J genes are TRBV20-1 and TRBJ1-2, with D unclear. From germline, CDR1 is DFQATT and CDR2 SNEGSKA (reference sequence). The CDR3 sequence is 10 residues long. V lost 2 bases to trimming and J lost 4 bases, with 2 bases between them. This chain's CDR3 is CSARLYGYTF. Written as DNA, the CDR3 is TGCAGTGCTAGACTCTATGGCTACACCTTC.

The chain couples TRBV29-1 to TRBJ2-1; D not resolved. Germline V gene data show CDR1 as SQVTM and CDR2 as ANQGSEA. V was clipped by 3 bases and J by 2 bases, with 2 bases between them. The CDR3 totals 11 residues. The CDR3: CSVDTYNEQFF. The CDR3 region has the DNA TGCAGCGTTGACACCTACAATGAGCAGTTCTTC.

The rearrangement joins TRBV6-5 to TRBJ2-3, with D perhaps matching TRBD2 (6 bases). Germline V gene data show CDR1 as MNHEY and CDR2 as SVGAGI. The CDR3 extends over 13 amino acids. Deletions cut 10 bases from V and 4 bases from J, with 15 bases between. As DNA, the CDR3 is TGTGCCACCGTAAGCGGGCAGGCAGATACGCAGTATTTT. This codes for CATVSGQADTQYF.

The chain links TRBV20-1 to TRBJ2-7; D might be TRBD2 (5 bases). From germline, CDR1 is DFQATT and CDR2 SNEGSKA (reference sequence). This CDR3 contains 14 residues. V lost 6 bases, J lost 3 bases, and 18 bases lay in between. The CDR3 sequence is CSAPSTSSYYEQYF. As DNA, the CDR3 is TGCAGTGCGCCCTCTACTAGTTCTTACTACGAGCAGTACTTC.

Remarks on this clonotype: A clone one base away is much larger, so this may be a read error. This chain links TRBV2 with TRBJ2-3, with 14 bases identical to TRBD2. This CDR3 comprises 19 residues. J gave up 2 bases and V 2 bases, and 9 bases lay outside the gene matches. Germline-derived CDR1 and CDR2 are SNHLY and FYNNEI. The CDR3 DNA reads as TGTGCCAGCAGTGAATTGAAAGGGACTAGCGGGGGCCTCACAGATACGCAGTATTTT. Translation gives CASSELKGTSGGLTDTQYF.

This clonotype was counted only a few times. J is TRBJ2-4 and V is TRBV3-1; perhaps TRBD1 as D (6 bases). This CDR3 comprises 14 residues. Trimming removed 5 bases at V and 5 bases at J, with 13 bases between. In germline, CDR1 is LGHDT, CDR2 YNNKEL (reference sequence). CDR3 residues: CASSKQGIENIQYF. In DNA form, the CDR3 reads TGTGCCAGCAGCAAACAGGGTATTGAAAACATTCAGTACTTC.

The CDR3: CASSLQGFSTDTQYF. In DNA, the CDR3 is TGTGCCAGCAGTCTGCAGGGGTTCAGCACAGATACGCAGTATTTT. The chain uses TRBV6-6 and TRBJ2-3; possible D gene TRBD1, 6 bases. Germline V lookup: CDR1 MNHNY, CDR2 SVGAGI (reference sequence). The V and J ends lost 5 bases and 0 bases respectively, with 12 bases between them. The CDR3 sequence is 15 residues long.

In its sample, this clonotype was seen once. V and J are TRBV4-1 and TRBJ2-7; D ambiguous. CDR1 is MGHRA and CDR2 is YSYEKL in the germline V gene. The CDR3 totals 15 residues. V lost 2 bases and J 1 base, leaving 12 bases between the germline ends. The CDR3 DNA follows: TGCGCCAGCAGCCAATATGGCGGCACTTCCTACGAGCAGTACTTC. Translation gives CASSQYGGTSYEQYF.

This clonotype was counted a few times. This rearrangement joins TRBV6-1 to TRBJ2-1; 10 bases align to TRBD2. The CDR3 covers 17 residues. J was trimmed by 0 bases and V by 5 bases; bases with no gene match: 7. In germline, CDR1 is MNHNS, CDR2 SASEGT. CDR3 sequence (DNA): TGTGCCAGCAGTCCAAGGACTAGCGGCAGCTCCTACAATGAGCAGTTCTTC. It is translated as CASSPRTSGSSYNEQFF.

The chain links TRBV6-5 to TRBJ1-6; D is undetermined. Looked up from germline, CDR1 is MNHEY and CDR2 is SVGAGI. Trimming left V 0 bases short and J 14 bases short, with 14 bases between. This CDR3 contains 14 residues. The CDR3 sequence: CASSYSSEVVTLHF. The CDR3 region has the DNA TGTGCCAGCAGTTACTCGTCTGAGGTGGTCACCCTCCACTTT.

J is TRBJ2-5 and V is TRBV7-2; D perhaps matches TRBD2 (6 bases). Trimming removed 1 base at V and 7 bases at J, with 13 bases between. Germline-derived CDR1 and CDR2 are SGHTA and FQGNSA. CDR3 length: 14 amino acids. The CDR3, as DNA: TGTGCCAGCAGCTTAGTTGAGGCCGGGGGGACCCAGTACTTC. It encodes CASSLVEAGGTQYF.

This chain joins TRBV11-1 and TRBJ2-3; D may match TRBD1 or TRBD2 (5 bases each). Germline V lookup: CDR1 SGHAT, CDR2 FQDESV (reference sequence). The CDR3 spans 16 residues. V lost 2 bases, J lost 5 bases, and 17 bases lay in between. The CDR3 here is CASSLPGTVLGDTQYF. The DNA of the CDR3 is TGTGCCAGCAGCTTACCCGGGACCGTATTGGGAGATACGCAGTATTTT. Supplemented by reference TRBV11-1 and TRBJ2-3, the full variable domain reads EAEVAQSPRYKITEKSQAVAFWCDPISGHATLYWYRQILGQGPELLVQFQDESVVDDSQLPKDRFSAERLKGVDSTLKIQPAELGDSAMYLCASSLPGTVLGDTQYFGPGTRLTVL.

V gene TRBV15 combines with J gene TRBJ2-5, with D tentatively TRBD2 (5 bases). The CDR3 has 13 amino acids. V lost 8 bases to trimming and J lost 0 bases, with 10 bases between them. Germline V CDR1 and CDR2: LNHNV, YYDKDF (reference sequence). The CDR3 sequence: CATSRGYQETQYF. CDR3 sequence (DNA): TGTGCCACCTCGCGAGGGTACCAAGAGACCCAGTACTTC. The complete variable domain, with remaining parts taken from reference TRBV15 and TRBJ2-5, reads DAMVIQNPRYQVTQFGKPVTLSCSQTLNHNVMYWYQQKSSQAPKLLFHYYDKDFNNEADTPDNFQSRRPNTSFCFLDIRSPGLGDTAMYLCATSRGYQETQYFGPGTRLLVL.

This sequence joins TRBV7-2 and TRBJ1-6, with TRBD1 as a possible D gene (5 bases). CDR3 length equals 13 residues. Germline V gene sequence: CDR1 SGHTA, CDR2 FQGNSA. V lost 5 bases, J lost 7 bases, and 9 bases lay in between. CDR3 sequence reads: CASSVRGNSPLHF. The DNA for the CDR3 is TGTGCCAGCAGCGTCCGGGGGAATTCACCCCTCCACTTT.

The chain couples TRBV7-8 to TRBJ1-1, with 9 bases identical to TRBD1. V was pared by 4 bases and J by 1 base, with 4 bases of the junction left unmatched. This CDR3 has 15 residues. Germline values: CDR1 SGHVS, CDR2 FQNEAQ. The CDR3 DNA follows: TGTGCCAGCAGCTACCGGACAGGGGCGAACACTGAAGCTTTCTTT. Translation gives CASSYRTGANTEAFF.

This chain uses TRBV27 with TRBJ2-1; no definite D call. With 3 bases removed from V and 5 bases from J, the gap between germline ends came to 11 bases. Germline loops: CDR1 MNHEY, CDR2 SMNVEV (reference sequence). The CDR3 loop spans 14 amino acids. Here the CDR3 reads CASSFGSPDNEQFF. The CDR3 coding sequence is TGTGCCAGCAGTTTCGGTAGCCCGGACAATGAGCAGTTCTTC.

The genes are TRBV11-2 and TRBJ2-4, with D possibly being TRBD2 (6 bases). The CDR3 length is 12 residues. CDR1 SGHAT and CDR2 FQNNGV come from the germline V gene. V was pared by 5 bases and J by 11 bases, with 13 bases between. The CDR3 loop is CASSPQGTFQYF. CDR3 in DNA: TGTGCCAGCAGCCCCCAAGGGACTTTTCAGTACTTC.

This clonotype was observed a handful of times. The CDR3 protein is CASSFLGGSGNEQYF. In DNA form, the CDR3 reads TGCGCCAGCAGCTTCCTCGGCGGTTCGGGAAACGAGCAGTACTTC. The chain carries TRBV5-1 and TRBJ2-7; D is perhaps TRBD2 (5 bases). Trimming took 2 bases from V and 5 from J, leaving 17 bases between them. CDR1 is SGHRS and CDR2 is YFSETQ in the germline V gene. The CDR3 consists of 15 residues. Looking up the rest from reference TRBV5-1 and TRBJ2-7 gives the full variable domain: KAGVTQTPRYLIKTRGQQVTLSCSPISGHRSVSWYQQTPGQGLQFLFEYFSETQRNKGNFPGRFSGRQFSNSRSEMNVSTLELGDSALYLCASSFLGGSGNEQYFGPGTRLTVT.

V usage is TRBV6-5 and J usage is TRBJ2-5, with D possibly TRBD1 on 6 matching bases. This CDR3 contains 15 residues. Germline-derived CDR1 and CDR2 are MNHEY and SVGAGI. Trimming left V 0 bases short and J 11 bases short, with 19 bases between. The CDR3, as DNA: TGTGCCAGCAGTTACTCGATCGGGGCTAGGACAGAGCAGTACTTC. As protein: CASSYSIGARTEQYF.

V and J are TRBV3-1 and TRBJ2-1; the D call may be TRBD1 or TRBD2 (5 bases each). V lost 5 bases and J 3 bases, leaving 17 bases between the germline ends. This CDR3 is 16 amino acids long. The germline V gene encodes CDR1 LGHDT and CDR2 YNNKEL (reference sequence). This CDR3 is CASSEGPRGYYNEQFF. Here the CDR3 DNA reads TGTGCCAGCAGCGAAGGGCCACGGGGCTACTACAATGAGCAGTTCTTC.

The V and J genes are TRBV12-3 or TRBV12-4 and TRBJ1-2; TRBD1 is a possible D gene (5 bases). Trimming removed 1 base at V and 8 bases at J, with 14 bases between. CDR3 size: 14 residues. The CDR3 DNA follows: TGTGCCAGCAGTTTAGGACAGCCCGTGAAGGGCTACACCTTC. Protein sequence: CASSLGQPVKGYTF.